This TCR beta chain was sequenced in a study of blood T cell repertoires in COVID-19. Trimming removed 5 bases at V and 4 bases at J, with 11 bases between. Germline values: CDR1 LNHDA, CDR2 SQIVND (reference sequence). CDR3 length: 13 amino acids. Sequencing was performed with immunoSEQ multiplex PCR; in TCRdb, only in-frame clones are kept and a portion is missing. The sample has roughly 200,000 clones, approximately 85% seen once; the top ten hold roughly 9.7%. Material for sequencing was peripheral blood. This TCR was sampled from a human donor with active or convalescent COVID-19. The donor label of this sample is uncertain. This chain joins TRBV19 and TRBJ1-2; D possibly corresponds to TRBD1 (5 bases). CDR3 in amino acids: CASSDTGTYGYTF. CDR3 nucleotide sequence: TGTGCCAGTAGTGACACAGGTACCTATGGCTACACCTTC.